Presented here are 29 T cell receptor beta chains from one specimen sequenced in a study of blood T cells in healthy people across ages. The authors ran a second PCR of roughly 6 to 12 cycles using a sample-barcoded 5' primer and a J-beta primer mix. TCRdb used MiXCR to reprocess the 5' RACE reads, holding one entry per CDR3 protein. The table includes about 1,600,000 distinct CDR3 sequences, approximately 42% detected once. Sequencing input: blood. These receptor sequences come from a woman aged 18-29 years in good health.

This clonotype showed up just a few times. This chain joins TRBV9 and TRBJ2-7, with a weak D call TRBD2 (6 bases). CDR1 is SGDLS, CDR2 YYNGEE, per germline. The CDR3 consists of 16 residues. The V end was cut by 4 bases, the J end by 4 bases, with 21 bases between. CDR3 residues: CASSKIAVPTWYEQYF. CDR3 in DNA: TGTGCCAGCAGCAAAATAGCGGTCCCGACGTGGTACGAGCAGTACTTC.

The J gene is TRBJ1-1, the V gene TRBV20-1; D is ambiguous. Germline V CDR1 and CDR2: DFQATT, SNEGSKA (reference sequence). The CDR3 is 11 amino acids. The CDR3 spells CRKDTRAEAFF. As DNA, the CDR3 is TGCAGAAAGGATACCCGGGCTGAAGCTTTCTTT.

This clonotype was seen a few times. The chain couples TRBV3-1 to TRBJ2-7; 10 nucleotides align to TRBD2. The CDR3 is 16 amino acids. The germline gives CDR1 LGHDT, CDR2 YNNKEL (reference sequence). J lost 7 bases, V lost 5 bases, and 14 bases had no gene match. CDR3 sequence reads: CASSARASGRDNEQYF. DNA of the CDR3: TGTGCCAGCAGCGCCCGAGCTAGCGGGAGAGACAATGAGCAGTACTTC.

This clonotype has just a few counts. This sequence joins TRBV29-1 and TRBJ1-4; D ambiguous. Germline-derived CDR1 and CDR2 are SQVTM and ANQGSEA. This CDR3 has 13 amino acids. The germline V and J ends were trimmed by 8 bases and 7 bases, with 17 bases remaining between them. The CDR3 region has the DNA TGCAGCACCAGAACCGTCGGTAGTGAAAAACTGTTTTTT. Its protein product is CSTRTVGSEKLFF. The full variable domain, rest sourced from reference TRBV29-1 and TRBJ1-4, is SAVISQKPSRDICQRGTSLTIQCQVDSQVTMMFWYRQQPGQSLTLIATANQGSEATYESGFVIDKFPISRPNLTFSTLTVSNMSPEDSSIYLCSTRTVGSEKLFFGSGTQLSVL.

This clonotype has more than one count but fewer than ten. The rearrangement joins TRBV20-1 to TRBJ2-7; 7 bases align to TRBD2. Looked up from germline, CDR1 is DFQATT and CDR2 is SNEGSKA (reference sequence). The V gene end was trimmed by 4 bases and the J gene end by 0 bases; junction bases not matched to a gene: 6. The CDR3 length is 14 residues. The CDR3 bases are TGCAGTGCTAAAGGCGGGAGAAGCTCCTACGAGCAGTACTTC. Translating gives CSAKGGRSSYEQYF.

The chain employs TRBV20-1 and TRBJ1-2; 10 nucleotides match TRBD1. There are 14 residues in the CDR3. After removal of 6 bases from V and 6 bases from J, the junction contained 10 bases not matched to a gene. Germline CDR1 and CDR2: DFQATT and SNEGSKA (reference sequence). This CDR3 is CSALLGDRGDGYTF. CDR3 DNA sequence: TGCAGTGCGCTTCTTGGGGACAGGGGAGATGGCTACACCTTC.

In this sample, this clonotype turned up a few times. The chain joins TRBV27 to TRBJ2-7; possibly TRBD1 for D (5 bases). CDR1 and CDR2 (germline): MNHEY, SMNVEV (reference sequence). The CDR3 loop spans 14 amino acids. The V and J ends lost 6 bases and 5 bases respectively, with 17 bases between them. CDR3 bases: TGTGCCAGCAGCTCCCGAGCAGGGTTGAACGAGCAGTACTTC. It translates to CASSSRAGLNEQYF.

This clonotype occurred a few times. One end of the junction does not line up with germline, which may come from a read error. The gene calls are TRBV6-5 and TRBJ1-6, with TRBD1 as a possible D gene (6 bases). The CDR3 loop spans 15 amino acids. Germline V gene sequence: CDR1 MNHEY, CDR2 SVGAGI. The CDR3 sequence is CASSYGGLYNSPPHF. The CDR3 nucleotides read TGTGCCAGCAGTTACGGGGGGCTCTATAATTCACCCCCCCACTTT.

The chain joins TRBV5-1 to TRBJ2-1, with 8 bases that match TRBD1. V was clipped by 6 bases and J by 5 bases; unmatched bases: 1. CDR3 size: 12 residues. Germline-derived CDR1 and CDR2 are SGHRS and YFSETQ. The DNA for the CDR3 is TGCGCCAGCACGGGACAGGACAATGAGCAGTTCTTC. Its protein is CASTGQDNEQFF.

The table lists this clonotype with a few counts. This rearrangement joins TRBV7-9 to TRBJ1-6, with a weak D call TRBD1 (5 bases). Between the trimmed V and J ends, which lost 5 bases and 7 bases, there was a span of 15 bases. The germline V gene encodes CDR1 SEHNR and CDR2 FQNEAQ (reference sequence). CDR3 length: 15 residues. In nucleotides, the CDR3 is TGTGCCAGCAGCGAAGGCGGGGGGATGAATTCACCCCTCCACTTT. This codes for CASSEGGGMNSPLHF.

The genes are TRBV10-3 and TRBJ1-1; TRBD1 is a possible D gene (6 bases). The CDR3 length is 17 residues. Trimming removed 2 bases at V and 2 bases at J, with 18 bases between. Germline V gene sequence: CDR1 ENHRY, CDR2 SYGVKD. CDR3: CAISETEGGKVNTEAFF. The CDR3 DNA sequence: TGTGCCATCAGTGAGACAGAGGGGGGGAAGGTAAACACTGAAGCTTTCTTT.

CDR3 sequence reads: CASSQEGRRLAVPYEQYF. For the CDR3, the DNA is TGTGCCAGCAGCCAAGAGGGGCGGAGACTAGCGGTACCCTACGAGCAGTACTTC. The chain employs TRBV3-1 and TRBJ2-7; 9 bases line up with TRBD2. The germline gives CDR1 LGHDT, CDR2 YNNKEL (reference sequence). Trimming removed 0 bases from V and 2 bases from J; junction bases left unmatched: 11. This CDR3 is built from 18 residues.

The V call is TRBV16, the J call TRBJ1-5, with 7 positions matching TRBD1. Germline assignment: CDR1 KGHSY and CDR2 FQNENV. V lost 3 bases to trimming and J lost 1 base; unmatched junction nucleotides: 3. The CDR3 contains 15 residues. Written as DNA, the CDR3 is TGTGCCAGCAGCCACGGGGGACAGAGCAATCAGCCCCAGCATTTT. The encoded protein is CASSHGGQSNQPQHF. Looking up the rest from reference TRBV16 and TRBJ1-5 gives the full variable domain: GEEVAQTPKHLVRGEGQKAKLYCAPIKGHSYVFWYQQVLKNEFKFLISFQNENVFDETGMPKERFSAKCLPNSPCSLEIQATKLEDSAVYFCASSHGGQSNQPQHFGDGTRLSIL.

The V gene is TRBV27, the J gene TRBJ2-7; 8 positions agree with TRBD1. The CDR3 has 15 residues. Trimming at V came to 4 bases and at J to 1 base, leaving 6 bases not matched to a gene. Germline CDR1 is MNHEY and CDR2 is SMNVEV (reference sequence). The CDR3 DNA reads as TGTGCCAGCAGTTCTTGGGGACAGGATTCCTACGAGCAGTACTTC. It yields the protein CASSSWGQDSYEQYF.

This clonotype was observed a handful of times. V gene TRBV12-3 or TRBV12-4 combines with J gene TRBJ2-5; a weak D match, TRBD2 (5 bases). With 4 bases removed from V and 3 bases from J, the gap between germline ends came to 18 bases. CDR3 length equals 16 residues. As DNA, the CDR3 is TGTGCCAGCAGTTACTCAAGCCTAGCTGCGAAAGAGACCCAGTACTTC. This gives the protein CASSYSSLAAKETQYF.

The V gene is TRBV7-9, the J gene TRBJ2-5, with a weak D call TRBD2 (6 bases). Trimming shortened V by 1 base and J by 5 bases, and 17 bases separated the two germline ends. Germline CDR1 reads SEHNR; CDR2 reads FQNEAQ (reference sequence). This CDR3 spans 16 amino acids. The CDR3 protein is CASSLGLTRTVETQYF. The DNA of the CDR3 is TGTGCCAGCAGCTTAGGCTTGACTAGAACTGTCGAGACCCAGTACTTC.

This clonotype was seen more than once but under ten times. The V call is TRBV5-1, the J call TRBJ2-7; 13 bases align to TRBD2. V trimming: 3 bases; J trimming: 0 bases; junction bases outside the gene matches: 6. This CDR3 is built from 17 residues. Per germline, CDR1 SGHRS and CDR2 YFSETQ. The CDR3 protein is CASSSTSGRSSSYEQYF. The CDR3 DNA reads as TGCGCCAGCAGCTCGACTAGCGGGAGGAGCAGCTCCTACGAGCAGTACTTC.

V and J are TRBV5-1 and TRBJ2-7, with 7 bases that match TRBD1. Trimming at V came to 4 bases and at J to 2 bases, leaving 6 bases not matched to a gene. Germline CDR1 is SGHRS and CDR2 is YFSETQ. The CDR3 covers 14 residues. Here the CDR3 DNA reads TGCGCCAGCAGCCCGACAGGGTATCCCTACGAGCAGTACTTC. It codes for CASSPTGYPYEQYF.

The chain carries TRBV10-3 and TRBJ1-1, with 7 nucleotides matching TRBD1. V shed 3 bases, J shed 1 base, and the junction held 5 bases outside the gene matches. The CDR3 loop spans 15 amino acids. CDR1 is ENHRY, CDR2 SYGVKD, per germline. In DNA form, the CDR3 reads TGTGCCATCAGTGATTCTGGGACAGAGAACACTGAAGCTTTCTTT. Translated: CAISDSGTENTEAFF.

The chain links TRBV20-1 to TRBJ2-5, with TRBD2 matching over 14 bases. The germline CDR1 and CDR2 sequences are DFQATT and SNEGSKA (reference sequence). This CDR3 region has 14 residues. CDR3 amino acids: CSGLAGGPQETQYF. The CDR3 nucleotides are TGCAGCGGACTAGCGGGAGGCCCACAAGAGACCCAGTACTTC.

This clonotype was observed a handful of times. The gene calls are TRBV5-1 and TRBJ2-3; TRBD2 matches at 10 bases. Trimming removed 9 bases from V and 2 bases from J; junction bases left unmatched: 9. Per germline, CDR1 SGHRS and CDR2 YFSETQ. The CDR3 length is 15 residues. CDR3 residues: CATQLSGRVTDTQYF. CDR3 DNA: TGCGCCACCCAATTAAGCGGGAGGGTCACAGATACGCAGTATTTT.

Comment on this clonotype: This may be a read error: a much more frequent sequence differs by one nucleotide. V and J are TRBV12-3 or TRBV12-4 and TRBJ1-1, with D tentatively TRBD1 (5 bases). V was pared by 6 bases and J by 0 bases, with 8 bases between. The CDR3 contains 13 residues. The CDR3 region has the DNA TGTGCCAGCAGCCAACAGGTGAACACTGAAGCTTTCTTT. Its translation is CASSQQVNTEAFF.

The rearrangement links TRBV6-6 to TRBJ2-3, with D perhaps TRBD2 (5 bases). CDR1 is MNHNY and CDR2 is SVGAGI in the germline V gene (reference sequence). The CDR3 extends over 13 amino acids. Trimming pared 5 bases from V and 6 bases from J, leaving 12 bases between. CDR3 sequence: CASSDGLPDTQYF. The CDR3, as DNA: TGTGCCAGCAGTGACGGACTTCCCGATACGCAGTATTTT.

This sequence joins TRBV7-9 and TRBJ1-2; D gene uncertain. Trimming cost V 4 bases and J 1 base, with 4 bases left between them. CDR3 length equals 12 residues. The germline V gene has CDR1 SEHNR and CDR2 FQNEAQ (reference sequence). CDR3 nucleotide sequence: TGTGCCAGCAGCTGGAATAACTATGGCTACACCTTC. Translated, it gives CASSWNNYGYTF.

This clonotype was found once. This chain uses TRBV5-6 with TRBJ2-2; unclear D gene. V was cut by 3 bases and J by 3 bases, with 18 bases left in between. The CDR3 is 17 residues long. Germline V gene data show CDR1 as SGHDT and CDR2 as YYEEEE. The CDR3 sequence: CASSSQTFDGYTGELFF. CDR3 sequence (DNA): TGTGCCAGCAGCTCACAGACCTTCGACGGGTACACCGGGGAGCTGTTTTTT.

The rearrangement links TRBV7-9 to TRBJ1-5, with 10 positions matching TRBD1. CDR3 length: 15 residues. The germline V gene encodes CDR1 SEHNR and CDR2 FQNEAQ (reference sequence). With V trimmed by 5 bases and J by 6 bases, 7 bases remained unmatched. CDR3 in amino acids: CASSTQGQGIQPQHF. The CDR3 DNA sequence: TGTGCCAGCAGCACCCAGGGACAGGGGATTCAGCCCCAGCATTTT. The variable domain in full, with the rest retrieved from reference TRBV7-9 and TRBJ1-5, is DTGVSQNPRHKITKRGQNVTFRCDPISEHNRLYWYRQTLGQGPEFLTYFQNEAQLEKSRLLSDRFSAERPKGSFSTLEIQRTEQGDSAMYLCASSTQGQGIQPQHFGDGTRLSIL.

This clonotype was counted between two and nine times. This chain joins TRBV11-2 and TRBJ2-1; TRBD1 matches at 7 bases. J lost 7 bases, V lost 1 base, and 4 bases had no gene match. The germline V gene has CDR1 SGHAT and CDR2 FQNNGV. The CDR3 has 14 amino acids. Here the CDR3 reads CASSLVRGRNEQFF. The DNA of the CDR3 is TGTGCCAGCAGCTTAGTTAGGGGGCGAAATGAGCAGTTCTTC.

The chain employs TRBV11-2 and TRBJ2-6; D remains unclear. V was trimmed by 6 bases and J by 0 bases, leaving 12 bases between them. The CDR3 loop spans 16 amino acids. Germline assignment: CDR1 SGHAT and CDR2 FQNNGV. CDR3 residues: CASRSPRSSGANVLTF. The CDR3, as DNA: TGTGCCAGCAGATCCCCGCGGAGCTCTGGGGCCAACGTCCTGACTTTC.

J is TRBJ1-2 and V is TRBV5-8; no clear D gene. V lost 4 bases and J lost 4, with 14 bases in between. The germline V gene has CDR1 SGHTS and CDR2 YDEGEE. The CDR3 spans 14 residues. DNA for the CDR3: TGTGCCAGCAGCCCCGGTGACTGGGCCTATGGCTACACCTTC. Translating it yields CASSPGDWAYGYTF.